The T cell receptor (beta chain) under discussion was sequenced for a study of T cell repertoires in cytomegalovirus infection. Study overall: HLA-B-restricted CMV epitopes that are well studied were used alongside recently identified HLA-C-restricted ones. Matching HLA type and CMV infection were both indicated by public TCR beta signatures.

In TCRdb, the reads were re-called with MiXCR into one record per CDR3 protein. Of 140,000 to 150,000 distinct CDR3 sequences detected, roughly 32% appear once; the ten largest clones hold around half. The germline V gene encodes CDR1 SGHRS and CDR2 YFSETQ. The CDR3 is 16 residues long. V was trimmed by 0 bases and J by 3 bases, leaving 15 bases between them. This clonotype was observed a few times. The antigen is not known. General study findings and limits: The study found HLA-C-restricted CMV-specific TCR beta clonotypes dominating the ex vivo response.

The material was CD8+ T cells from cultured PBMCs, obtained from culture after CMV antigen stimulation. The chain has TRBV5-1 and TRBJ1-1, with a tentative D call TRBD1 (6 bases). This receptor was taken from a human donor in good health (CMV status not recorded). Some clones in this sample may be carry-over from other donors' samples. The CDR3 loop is CASSLGWGLKDTEAFF. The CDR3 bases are TGCGCCAGCAGCTTGGGGTGGGGGCTTAAAGACACTGAAGCTTTCTTT.